The entry that follows covers one TCR beta chain sequence. What it binds is unknown. The source of the sample is a study of Ad26.COV2.S vaccination and SARS-CoV-2 variants. Study outcomes and limitations: Non-spike TCR breadth did not differ much between vaccine and placebo recipients. Total T cell responses were possibly underestimated by TCR breadth and depth analyses.

Treatment given: 15 to 20 received Ad26.COV2.S at low or high dose, single or two shots; about 5 received placebo; per-sample allocation not given. Repertoires come from day 63 after the first vaccine or placebo injection. The individual, an adult aged 18-55 years, was a donor in Boston. Profiling relied on immunoSEQ multiplex PCR, and the TCRdb table lists in-frame clones only, not all of them. The sample carries some 410,000 clones, around 92% recorded once. The CDR3 runs 13 residues. V was trimmed by 3 bases and J by 5 bases, leaving 11 bases between them. In germline, CDR1 is LNHNV, CDR2 YYDKDF (reference sequence).

The sequence came from a person aged 18-65 years who received the Ad26.COV2.S COVID-19 vaccine or a placebo. This chain joins TRBV15 and TRBJ2-7, with D tentatively TRBD1 (6 bases). The sample was peripheral blood, taken in a trial of Ad26.COV2.S vaccine versus placebo. This CDR3 reads CATSRGRGHEQYF. In DNA, the CDR3 is TGTGCCACCAGCAGGGGCAGGGGCCACGAGCAGTACTTC.